A single sample gave rise to the 25 T cell receptor beta chains below, sequenced in a study of blood T cell repertoires in COVID-19. Repertoires were generated with immunoSEQ multiplex PCR, while TCRdb's copy carries only in-frame clones and drops some. The sample includes about 250,000 clones, 80% to 85% of them seen just once. Sequencing was carried out using peripheral blood. Source of these receptors: a man aged 35 to 55 with acute or convalescent COVID-19.

V usage is TRBV18 and J usage is TRBJ1-2; D is undetermined. Trimming took off 2 bases at V and 8 bases at J, with 9 bases between the two ends. CDR1 KGHSH and CDR2 LQKENI come from the germline V gene. CDR3 length equals 12 residues. The CDR3 bases are TGTGCCAGCTCACCAAACGAGGAGGGCTACACCTTC. Translation gives CASSPNEEGYTF.

The J gene is TRBJ1-1, the V gene TRBV19, with unresolved D. This CDR3 is 14 amino acids long. The V end was cut by 3 bases, the J end by 3 bases, with 11 bases between. Germline V gene lookup returns CDR1 LNHDA and CDR2 SQIVND (reference sequence). This CDR3 reads CASSIGPGHTEAFF. The CDR3 DNA sequence: TGTGCCAGTAGTATCGGCCCAGGTCACACTGAAGCTTTCTTT.

This chain uses TRBV2 with TRBJ2-7; D remains ambiguous. The CDR3 spans 12 residues. Germline V CDR1 and CDR2: SNHLY, FYNNEI. V dropped 4 bases and J dropped 5 bases, with 9 bases sitting between them. CDR3 sequence (DNA): TGTGCCAGCAGTGTTGTTCCCGACGAGCAGTACTTC. It codes for CASSVVPDEQYF.

On this clone: This may be a read error: a much more frequent sequence differs by one nucleotide. This same CDR3 is encoded by further DNA sequences in the sample. The V gene is TRBV6-5, the J gene TRBJ1-2; 9 nucleotides match TRBD1. The germline gives CDR1 MNHEY, CDR2 SVGAGI. J was trimmed by 6 bases and V by 5 bases; bases with no gene match: 4. CDR3 size: 13 residues. CDR3 sequence: CASSPGTGNGYTF. CDR3 DNA: TGTGCCAGCAGTCCCGGGACAGGGAATGGCTACACCTTC.

The V call is TRBV6-2 or TRBV6-3, the J call TRBJ2-5; the match to TRBD1 covers 8 bases. Germline V gives CDR1 MNHEY, CDR2 SVGEGT. CDR3 length: 15 residues. With 4 bases clipped from V and 4 bases from J, the junction kept 8 bases outside the gene matches. Here the CDR3 DNA reads TGTGCCAGCAGTTGGGTGGACAGGGCGGGAGAGACCCAGTACTTC. Translating it yields CASSWVDRAGETQYF.

The rearrangement links TRBV30 to TRBJ1-2; TRBD1 matches at 7 bases. Germline V gene data show CDR1 as GTSNPN and CDR2 as SVGIG (reference sequence). Unmatched junction bases numbered 8, after V lost 4 bases and J lost 9 bases. This CDR3 is 12 amino acids long. The CDR3 region is CAWNEQGTSYTF. CDR3 coding DNA: TGTGCCTGGAATGAACAGGGGACGAGCTACACCTTC.

This clone was found a few times. The chain joins TRBV5-1 to TRBJ1-4, with 8 positions matching TRBD1. This CDR3 has 14 residues. Germline CDR1 SGHRS, CDR2 YFSETQ. Trimming cost V 3 bases and J 7 bases; bases outside gene matches: 5. In DNA, the CDR3 is TGCGCCAGCAGCTCGGACAGGGCGGGTGAAAAACTGTTTTTT. It yields the protein CASSSDRAGEKLFF.

The chain carries TRBV5-1 and TRBJ2-7; 7 positions match TRBD1. V lost 8 bases to trimming and J lost 0 bases; unmatched junction nucleotides: 5. Germline V gene lookup returns CDR1 SGHRS and CDR2 YFSETQ. CDR3 size: 13 residues. This CDR3 reads CASQGTASYEQYF. CDR3 bases: TGCGCCAGTCAAGGGACAGCCTCCTACGAGCAGTACTTC.

This clone was seen a few times. This sequence joins TRBV5-4 and TRBJ2-3; 8 bases match TRBD2. V was clipped by 2 bases and J by 5 bases; unmatched bases: 4. This CDR3 is 14 amino acids long. Germline V gives CDR1 SGHNT, CDR2 YYREEE (reference sequence). The chain's CDR3 is CASSLEREGDTQYF. The CDR3 bases are TGTGCCAGCAGCTTAGAACGGGAGGGAGATACGCAGTATTTT.

V gene TRBV9 combines with J gene TRBJ2-1, with 8 bases matching TRBD2. Germline V CDR1 and CDR2: SGDLS, YYNGEE. The CDR3 length is 14 residues. V trimming: 5 bases; J trimming: 7 bases; junction bases outside the gene matches: 8. The CDR3 region has the DNA TGTGCCAGCAGTACGGGAGGGGGAAGGAATGAGCAGTTCTTC. This encodes CASSTGGGRNEQFF.

The chain links TRBV19 to TRBJ1-5; 7 nucleotides match TRBD1. J gave up 7 bases and V 7 bases, and 10 bases lay outside the gene matches. CDR1 is LNHDA and CDR2 is SQIVND in the germline V gene (reference sequence). There are 14 residues in the CDR3. The CDR3 nucleotides are TGTGCCAGTACCTATTCAGGGGGAGTCCAGCCCCAGCATTTT. Its translation is CASTYSGGVQPQHF.

The rearrangement joins TRBV3-1 (or the pseudogene TRBV3-2) to TRBJ2-5, with 7 bases lining up with TRBD2. This CDR3 is built from 15 residues. Germline CDR1 is LGHDT and CDR2 is YNNKEL (reference sequence). With 4 bases clipped from V and 5 bases from J, the junction kept 10 bases outside the gene matches. CDR3 in amino acids: CASSLRAGEWETQYF. DNA of the CDR3: TGTGCCAGCAGCCTTAGGGCGGGAGAGTGGGAGACCCAGTACTTC.

This clone was seen a few times. V and J are TRBV2 and TRBJ1-1; D unclear. Trimming took 6 bases from V and 6 from J, leaving 14 bases between them. Germline V gene lookup returns CDR1 SNHLY and CDR2 FYNNEI. This CDR3 has 13 residues. The CDR3 is CASSRDSSAEAFF. In DNA form, the CDR3 reads TGTGCCAGCAGCAGAGACTCTTCGGCTGAAGCTTTCTTT.

This clone was found once. The genes are TRBV10-3 and TRBJ2-3; the match to TRBD1 covers 9 bases. The germline V gene encodes CDR1 ENHRY and CDR2 SYGVKD. With 11 bases clipped from V and 6 bases from J, the junction kept 9 bases outside the gene matches. The CDR3 covers 13 residues. The DNA of the CDR3 is TGTGCCTGCCGGGGACAGGGCCTTGATACGCAGTATTTT. This translates into CACRGQGLDTQYF.

V is TRBV7-3 and J is TRBJ2-3, with D tentatively TRBD1 (5 bases). CDR1 is SGHTA and CDR2 is FQGTGA in the germline V gene. The V end lost 5 bases, the J end lost 4 bases, and 13 bases lay between the germline ends. This CDR3 is built from 14 residues. This CDR3 is CASSIGVRPDTQYF. The CDR3 bases are TGTGCCAGCAGCATAGGGGTGCGACCAGATACGCAGTATTTT.

J is TRBJ2-5 and V is TRBV7-9, with D hard to call. CDR3 size: 12 residues. Germline V gives CDR1 SEHNR, CDR2 FQNEAQ (reference sequence). V lost 8 bases, J lost 5 bases, and 12 bases lay in between. Written as DNA, the CDR3 is TGTGCCAGCGCGAGGAGCGCGGAGACCCAGTACTTC. Amino acid sequence: CASARSAETQYF.

This chain joins TRBV27 and TRBJ2-2, with 8 nucleotides matching TRBD2. CDR1 MNHEY and CDR2 SMNVEV come from the germline V gene (reference sequence). This CDR3 contains 15 residues. The trim removed 6 bases at V and 9 bases at J, leaving 12 bases unmatched. CDR3 sequence reads: CASSLGDGGRWELFF. The CDR3, as DNA: TGTGCCAGCAGCTTAGGGGACGGCGGGAGGTGGGAGCTGTTTTTT.

V gene TRBV9 combines with J gene TRBJ2-1; TRBD1 matches at 7 bases. With 0 bases clipped from V and 5 bases from J, the junction kept 5 bases outside the gene matches. This CDR3 is 15 amino acids long. The germline CDR1 and CDR2 sequences are SGDLS and YYNGEE. CDR3 nucleotides: TGTGCCAGCAGCGTAGGAGGGGGACAGCACAATGAGCAGTTCTTC. Translating gives CASSVGGGQHNEQFF. The whole variable domain, remainder taken from reference TRBV9 and TRBJ2-1, is DSGVTQTPKHLITATGQRVTLRCSPRSGDLSVYWYQQSLDQGLQFLIQYYNGEERAKGNILERFSAQQFPDLHSELNLSSLELGDSALYFCASSVGGGQHNEQFFGPGTRLTVL.

The gene calls are TRBV4-2 and TRBJ1-1; 7 bases line up with TRBD1. V shed 2 bases and J 3 bases; nucleotides not matched to a gene: 6. The germline V gene has CDR1 LGHNA and CDR2 YNFKEQ. This CDR3 is 15 amino acids long. For the CDR3, the DNA is TGTGCCAGCAGCCAAACCCGGGACAGTTACACTGAAGCTTTCTTT. It encodes CASSQTRDSYTEAFF.

As for this clone: One base away lies a much larger clone, so this may be a sequencing read error. V gene TRBV14 combines with J gene TRBJ1-1; tentative D call: TRBD1 (5 bases). Germline CDR1 is SGHDN and CDR2 is FVKESK. The CDR3 totals 13 residues. V was trimmed by 5 bases and J by 1 base, leaving 8 bases between them. Here the CDR3 DNA reads TGTGCCAGCAGCTCGACAGAGAACACTGAAGCTTTCTTT. It codes for CASSSTENTEAFF.

The chain carries TRBV5-5 and TRBJ2-3; 12 bases are a match to TRBD2. Germline-derived CDR1 and CDR2 are SGHKS and YYEKEE (reference sequence). V shed 2 bases and J 4 bases; nucleotides not matched to a gene: 5. This CDR3 is 16 amino acids long. The CDR3 nucleotides read TGTGCCAGCAGCTTAGCTAGCGGGAGGGCCGCAGATACGCAGTATTTT. It codes for CASSLASGRAADTQYF. Filled out from reference TRBV5-5 and TRBJ2-3, the complete variable domain reads DAGVTQSPTHLIKTRGQQVTLRCSPISGHKSVSWYQQVLGQGPQFIFQYYEKEERGRGNFPDRFSARQFPNYSSELNVNALLLGDSALYLCASSLASGRAADTQYFGPGTRLTVL.

This clone was seen a single time. The chain uses TRBV6-5 and TRBJ1-4, with D uncertain. The CDR3 is 15 residues long. V lost 2 bases to trimming and J lost 6 bases, with 13 bases between them. Germline loops: CDR1 MNHEY, CDR2 SVGAGI. This CDR3 reads CASSYGGSGDEKLFF. In DNA form, the CDR3 reads TGTGCCAGCAGTTACGGCGGGAGTGGGGATGAAAAACTGTTTTTT.

The chain links TRBV6-5 to TRBJ1-3; 8 nucleotides line up with TRBD1. Germline V gene sequence: CDR1 MNHEY, CDR2 SVGAGI. V shed 5 bases and J 3 bases; nucleotides not matched to a gene: 6. The CDR3 contains 15 residues. The CDR3 coding sequence is TGTGCCAGCAGTACTTCAGGGGGCATTGGAAACACCATATATTTT. Translating it yields CASSTSGGIGNTIYF.

The V call is TRBV10-2, the J call TRBJ1-6, with TRBD1 matching over 10 bases. Germline CDR1 and CDR2: WSHSY and SAAADI. There are 15 residues in the CDR3. V was pared by 6 bases and J by 14 bases, with 13 bases of the junction left unmatched. The CDR3 nucleotides read TGCGCCAGCAGGTCTACCGGGACAGGGGACGTGGCCCTCCACTTT. This sequence encodes CASRSTGTGDVALHF.

V usage is TRBV4-1 and J usage is TRBJ1-5; D perhaps matches TRBD1 (6 bases). Trimming shortened V by 3 bases and J by 2 bases, and 11 bases separated the two germline ends. Germline V gene data show CDR1 as MGHRA and CDR2 as YSYEKL. This CDR3 is built from 15 residues. CDR3 DNA sequence: TGCGCCAGCAGCCATACAGGACAGCGCAATCAGCCCCAGCATTTT. This gives the protein CASSHTGQRNQPQHF.